The next 29 T cell receptor beta chains were all read from a single sample in a study of blood T cell repertoires in COVID-19 (dated by TCRdb to about 2020). Libraries came from the immunoSEQ multiplex PCR assay. What TCRdb holds here is the immuneACCESS table cut down to in-frame rearrangements. Part of the clones is not present; checked against another copy, under half of the missing clones reflect an unresolved V gene, and the others are unexplained. A total of around 130,000 clones appear in this sample, approximately 90% of them only once. 2% to 2.5% of the sample rests with the top ten. Input material: peripheral blood. The source is a woman between 45 and 60 years old with acute or convalescent COVID-19.

The chain recombines TRBV11-2 with TRBJ1-4; maybe TRBD1 (6 bases). V was cut by 1 base and J by 10 bases, with 13 bases left in between. Germline CDR1 is SGHAT and CDR2 is FQNNGV. The CDR3 covers 14 residues. CDR3 in DNA: TGTGCCAGCAGCTTAGTCGGGGGGCTGCGAAAACTGTTTTTT. It encodes CASSLVGGLRKLFF.

The gene calls are TRBV19 and TRBJ2-3; D possibly corresponds to TRBD2 (6 bases). The CDR3 runs 13 residues. Trimming pared 6 bases from V and 0 bases from J, leaving 7 bases between. Germline CDR1 is LNHDA and CDR2 is SQIVND (reference sequence). The CDR3 nucleotides read TGTGCCAGTAGGCGGGAAAGCACAGATACGCAGTATTTT. Its translation is CASRRESTDTQYF.

V gene TRBV30 combines with J gene TRBJ1-2; 9 bases line up with TRBD1. With V trimmed by 7 bases and J by 8 bases, 11 bases remained unmatched. Looked up from germline, CDR1 is GTSNPN and CDR2 is SVGIG (reference sequence). CDR3 length: 13 residues. CDR3 protein: CASAAAGTGGYTF. The CDR3 coding sequence is TGTGCCTCTGCTGCGGCCGGGACAGGGGGCTACACCTTC.

The chain joins TRBV11-3 to TRBJ1-1; D remains ambiguous. V was pared by 1 base and J by 2 bases, with 8 bases between. CDR3 length: 14 amino acids. Germline V gene data show CDR1 as SGHNT and CDR2 as YENEEA. CDR3 nucleotide sequence: TGTGCCAGCAGCTTAGGAGGCTTAAACACTGAAGCTTTCTTT. This translates into CASSLGGLNTEAFF.

For this clone: At one end the junction does not follow the germline gene, possibly because of a read error. J is TRBJ2-1 and V is TRBV5-1; tentatively, D is TRBD2 (5 bases). The CDR3 is 15 residues long. Germline CDR1 and CDR2: SGHRS and YFSETQ. For the CDR3, the DNA is TGCGCCAGCCGCTTGGATGGGAGCTCCTACAATGAGCAGTTCTTC. Translation: CASRLDGSSYNEQFF.

The V call is TRBV6-5, the J call TRBJ2-6; D gene ambiguous. The V and J ends lost 7 bases and 2 bases respectively, with 6 bases between them. The CDR3 is made up of 13 amino acids. Looked up from germline, CDR1 is MNHEY and CDR2 is SVGAGI. The CDR3 protein is CASTPAGANVLTF. The CDR3 coding sequence is TGTGCCAGCACCCCCGCTGGGGCCAACGTCCTGACTTTC.

The chain has TRBV7-2 and TRBJ2-5; TRBD2 matches 12 bases. The CDR3 is 16 amino acids. The germline CDR1 and CDR2 sequences are SGHTA and FQGNSA. J lost 5 bases, V lost 1 base, and 5 bases had no gene match. The CDR3 protein is CASSLVTLAGGETQYF. CDR3 DNA sequence: TGTGCCAGCAGCTTAGTTACACTAGCGGGAGGTGAGACCCAGTACTTC.

The CDR3: CASSLGLSGIYNEQFF. The CDR3 DNA reads TGCGCCAGCAGCTTGGGACTCAGCGGGATTTACAATGAGCAGTTCTTC. This chain uses TRBV5-1 with TRBJ2-1, with TRBD2 matching 7 bases. After removal of 0 bases from V and 4 bases from J, the junction contained 7 bases not matched to a gene. CDR3 length equals 16 residues. Germline lookup yields CDR1 SGHRS and CDR2 YFSETQ.

The CDR3 nucleotides are TGTGCCAGCAGTGAGCAGGGGACCTCCTACGAGCAGTACTTC. The encoded protein is CASSEQGTSYEQYF. The chain combines TRBV6-1 with TRBJ2-7, with a weak D call TRBD1 (6 bases). CDR3 length: 14 amino acids. V was clipped by 3 bases and J by 0 bases, with 9 bases between them. Per germline, CDR1 MNHNS and CDR2 SASEGT.

The rearrangement uses TRBV7-9 and TRBJ2-7, with TRBD2 matching over 7 bases. This CDR3 comprises 14 residues. Looked up from germline, CDR1 is SEHNR and CDR2 is FQNEAQ (reference sequence). Trimming at V came to 1 base and at J to 7 bases, leaving 7 bases not matched to a gene. CDR3 residues: CASSLVGRLGEQYF. In nucleotides, the CDR3 is TGTGCCAGCAGCTTAGTCGGGAGGTTGGGGGAGCAGTACTTC.

The rearrangement uses TRBV13 and TRBJ1-1; D is ambiguous. The CDR3 totals 12 residues. V lost 1 base, J lost 7 bases, and 7 bases lay in between. Germline-derived CDR1 and CDR2 are PRHDT and FYEKMQ (reference sequence). The CDR3: CASSLAAGEAFF. CDR3 coding DNA: TGTGCCAGCAGCTTAGCGGCGGGTGAAGCTTTCTTT.

Of note for this clone: Other DNA sequences in this sample translate to the same CDR3. This chain links TRBV9 with TRBJ1-5; 8 bases align to TRBD1. Germline assignment: CDR1 SGDLS and CDR2 YYNGEE. The CDR3 totals 15 residues. V lost 0 bases to trimming and J lost 1 base; unmatched junction nucleotides: 0. Written as DNA, the CDR3 is TGTGCCAGCAGCGTAGGACAGGGGAGCAATCAGCCCCAGCATTTT. It translates to CASSVGQGSNQPQHF. The variable domain in full, completed from reference TRBV9 and TRBJ1-5, reads DSGVTQTPKHLITATGQRVTLRCSPRSGDLSVYWYQQSLDQGLQFLIQYYNGEERAKGNILERFSAQQFPDLHSELNLSSLELGDSALYFCASSVGQGSNQPQHFGDGTRLSIL.

The chain employs TRBV4-2 and TRBJ2-7, with 10 positions matching TRBD2. The germline V gene encodes CDR1 LGHNA and CDR2 YNFKEQ. This CDR3 contains 18 residues. V shed 0 bases, J shed 0 bases, and the junction held 8 bases outside the gene matches. The CDR3 sequence: CASSQDWALAGISYEQYF. The CDR3 DNA reads TGTGCCAGCAGCCAAGATTGGGCACTAGCGGGGATCTCCTACGAGCAGTACTTC.

This chain uses TRBV5-1 with TRBJ1-4; perhaps TRBD1 as D (6 bases). The V gene lost 4 bases and the J gene lost 7 bases, with 14 bases spanning the gap. Germline CDR1 reads SGHRS; CDR2 reads YFSETQ. The CDR3 runs 14 residues. The CDR3 is CASSIQGLGEKLFF. The CDR3 DNA sequence: TGCGCCAGCAGCATCCAGGGGCTGGGTGAAAAACTGTTTTTT.

The chain recombines TRBV7-9 with TRBJ1-2; D gene unclear. The CDR3 totals 17 residues. Trimming shortened V by 1 base and J by 3 bases, and 18 bases separated the two germline ends. The V gene's germline CDR1 is SEHNR and CDR2 FQNEAQ (reference sequence). CDR3 amino acids: CASSLGLRATGDYGYTF. The CDR3 region has the DNA TGTGCCAGCAGCTTAGGTTTGAGGGCCACGGGTGACTATGGCTACACCTTC.

This chain joins TRBV12-3 or TRBV12-4 and TRBJ1-1; possibly TRBD1 for D (5 bases). This CDR3 spans 13 amino acids. The germline V and J ends were trimmed by 7 bases and 1 base, with 10 bases remaining between them. CDR3 sequence (DNA): TGTGCCAGCACCTGGGGGGAGAACACTGAAGCTTTCTTT. Protein product: CASTWGENTEAFF.

The V gene is TRBV11-2, the J gene TRBJ1-1; D is possibly TRBD1 (5 bases). From germline, CDR1 is SGHAT and CDR2 FQNNGV. The length of the CDR3 is 15 residues. V lost 1 base, J lost 0 bases, and 9 bases lay in between. CDR3 sequence: CASSLVQAMNTEAFF. The CDR3, as DNA: TGTGCCAGCAGCTTAGTACAGGCAATGAACACTGAAGCTTTCTTT.

This chain joins TRBV7-6 and TRBJ1-6; tentatively, D is TRBD1 (6 bases). This CDR3 contains 15 residues. V lost 5 bases and J lost 7, with 15 bases in between. Germline CDR1 is SGHVS and CDR2 is FNYEAQ. The CDR3 reads CASSLQQGVNSPLHF. The CDR3 nucleotides read TGTGCCAGCAGCCTACAACAGGGCGTGAATTCACCCCTCCACTTT.

This chain joins TRBV4-2 and TRBJ2-3; 12 nucleotides agree with TRBD2. This CDR3 has 17 amino acids. The ends lost 1 base at V and 6 bases at J; junction bases unmatched: 8. The germline CDR1 and CDR2 sequences are LGHNA and YNFKEQ. The CDR3 coding sequence is TGTGCCAGCAGCCAAGTGGCTCTAGCGGGGGGGCCGGATACGCAGTATTTT. Protein sequence: CASSQVALAGGPDTQYF.

The chain joins TRBV4-1 to TRBJ2-3; TRBD2 agrees at 15 bases. The CDR3 contains 16 residues. The V gene's germline CDR1 is MGHRA and CDR2 YSYEKL. V trimming: 6 bases; J trimming: 5 bases; junction bases outside the gene matches: 6. The CDR3 here is CASSRTSGRAKDTQYF. The CDR3 region has the DNA TGCGCCAGCAGTAGGACTAGCGGGAGGGCCAAAGATACGCAGTATTTT.

This clone has only a few counts. The chain employs TRBV10-2 and TRBJ2-7; the match to TRBD1 covers 7 bases. CDR3 length equals 14 residues. The V gene's germline CDR1 is WSHSY and CDR2 SAAADI. The J segment lost 3 bases and the V segment lost 4 bases, leaving 6 bases of the junction unmatched. The CDR3 DNA reads TGCGCCAGCAGTGCAACAGGGGATTTCTACGAGCAGTACTTC. It translates to CASSATGDFYEQYF.

The chain combines TRBV6-6 with TRBJ2-4; D is undetermined. The CDR3 has 14 amino acids. Looked up from germline, CDR1 is MNHNY and CDR2 is SVGAGI (reference sequence). V gave up 2 bases and J gave up 9 bases, with 14 bases separating them. CDR3 sequence: CASSYLQASSIQYF. The CDR3 bases are TGTGCCAGCAGTTACCTGCAGGCTTCAAGCATTCAGTACTTC.

The gene calls are TRBV11-2 and TRBJ1-3, with 7 bases matching TRBD1. Germline-derived CDR1 and CDR2 are SGHAT and FQNNGV. With V trimmed by 2 bases and J by 2 bases, 9 bases remained unmatched. The CDR3 extends over 17 amino acids. In DNA, the CDR3 is TGTGCCAGCAGCTTATTCCACCAGGGGGGCCCTGGAAACACCATATATTTT. It codes for CASSLFHQGGPGNTIYF. Looking up the rest from reference TRBV11-2 and TRBJ1-3 gives the full variable domain: EAGVAQSPRYKIIEKRQSVAFWCNPISGHATLYWYQQILGQGPKLLIQFQNNGVVDDSQLPKDRFSAERLKGVDSTLKIQPAKLEDSAVYLCASSLFHQGGPGNTIYFGEGSWLTVV.

V and J are TRBV7-2 and TRBJ2-5; the match to TRBD2 covers 11 bases. V was clipped by 5 bases and J by 5 bases; unmatched bases: 7. The CDR3 length is 15 residues. Germline V gives CDR1 SGHTA, CDR2 FQGNSA. CDR3 in amino acids: CASSLSGRALETQYF. The CDR3 DNA reads TGTGCCAGCAGCCTTAGCGGGAGGGCCCTTGAGACCCAGTACTTC.

This chain joins TRBV30 and TRBJ1-1, with a weak D call TRBD1 (6 bases). This CDR3 spans 13 amino acids. The germline CDR1 and CDR2 sequences are GTSNPN and SVGIG (reference sequence). The V and J ends lost 1 base and 1 base respectively, with 7 bases between them. In DNA form, the CDR3 reads TGTGCCTGGAGTGAGGACAGGAACACTGAAGCTTTCTTT. Translation gives CAWSEDRNTEAFF.

The CDR3 sequence is CASSPPLWTGPYEQYF. The CDR3 DNA reads as TGTGCCAGTAGTCCCCCACTCTGGACAGGGCCCTACGAGCAGTACTTC. The chain combines TRBV19 with TRBJ2-7, with TRBD1 matching over 8 bases. The J segment lost 2 bases and the V segment lost 5 bases, leaving 11 bases of the junction unmatched. This CDR3 region has 16 residues. From germline, CDR1 is LNHDA and CDR2 SQIVND (reference sequence).

V usage is TRBV6-1 and J usage is TRBJ1-3; D ambiguous. The germline V gene encodes CDR1 MNHNS and CDR2 SASEGT. This CDR3 has 13 amino acids. Trimming removed 2 bases from V and 0 bases from J, with 2 bases in between. The CDR3 nucleotides read TGTGCCAGCAGTGAACTCTCTGGAAACACCATATATTTT. Encoded protein: CASSELSGNTIYF.

V is TRBV20-1 and J is TRBJ1-2; maybe TRBD1 (6 bases). This CDR3 comprises 15 residues. Trimming left V 3 bases short and J 7 bases short, with 21 bases between. CDR1 and CDR2 (germline): DFQATT, SNEGSKA (reference sequence). This chain's CDR3 is CSASASTGISGGYTF. Written as DNA, the CDR3 is TGCAGTGCTAGTGCCTCAACAGGGATAAGTGGTGGCTACACCTTC.

This chain joins TRBV5-4 and TRBJ2-2; 9 bases are a match to TRBD2. The germline V gene encodes CDR1 SGHNT and CDR2 YYREEE (reference sequence). This CDR3 region has 17 residues. V was pared by 4 bases and J by 1 base, with 8 bases of the junction left unmatched. DNA of the CDR3: TGTGCCAGCAGCCAAAGAGCGGGGGGCTGGAACACCGGGGAGCTGTTTTTT. It is translated as CASSQRAGGWNTGELFF.